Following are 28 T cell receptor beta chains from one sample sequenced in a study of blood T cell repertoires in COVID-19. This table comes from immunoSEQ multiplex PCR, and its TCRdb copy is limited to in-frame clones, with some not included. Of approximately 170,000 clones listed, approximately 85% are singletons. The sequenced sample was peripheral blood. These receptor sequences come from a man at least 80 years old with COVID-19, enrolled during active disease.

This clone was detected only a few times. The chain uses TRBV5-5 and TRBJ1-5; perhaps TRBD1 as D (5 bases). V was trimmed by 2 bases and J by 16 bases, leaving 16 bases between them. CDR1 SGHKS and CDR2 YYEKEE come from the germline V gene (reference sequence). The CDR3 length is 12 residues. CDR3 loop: CASSLGAGGYHF. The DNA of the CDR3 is TGTGCCAGCAGCTTAGGGGCCGGAGGGTACCATTTT. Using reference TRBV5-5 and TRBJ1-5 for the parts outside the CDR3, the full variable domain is DAGVTQSPTHLIKTRGQQVTLRCSPISGHKSVSWYQQVLGQGPQFIFQYYEKEERGRGNFPDRFSARQFPNYSSELNVNALLLGDSALYLCASSLGAGGYHFGDGTRLSIL.

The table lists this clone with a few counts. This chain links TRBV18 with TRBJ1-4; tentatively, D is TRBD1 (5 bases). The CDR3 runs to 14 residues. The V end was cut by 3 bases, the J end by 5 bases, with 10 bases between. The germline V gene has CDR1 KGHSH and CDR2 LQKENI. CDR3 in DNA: TGTGCCAGCTCACCGACAGCTCTAAATGAAAAACTGTTTTTT. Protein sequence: CASSPTALNEKLFF.

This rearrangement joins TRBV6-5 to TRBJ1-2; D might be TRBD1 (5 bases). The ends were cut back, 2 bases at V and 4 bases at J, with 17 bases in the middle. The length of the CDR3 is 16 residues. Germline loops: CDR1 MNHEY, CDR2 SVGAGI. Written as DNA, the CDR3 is TGTGCCAGCAGTTACGACGGGGGTCTACGCCCCTATGGCTACACCTTC. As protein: CASSYDGGLRPYGYTF.

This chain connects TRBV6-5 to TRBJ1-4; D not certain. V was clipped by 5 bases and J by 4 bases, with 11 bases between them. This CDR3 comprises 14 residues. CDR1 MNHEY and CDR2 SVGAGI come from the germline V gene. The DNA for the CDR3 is TGTGCCAGCAGTAGCCCTGGGAGTAATGAAAAACTGTTTTTT. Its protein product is CASSSPGSNEKLFF.

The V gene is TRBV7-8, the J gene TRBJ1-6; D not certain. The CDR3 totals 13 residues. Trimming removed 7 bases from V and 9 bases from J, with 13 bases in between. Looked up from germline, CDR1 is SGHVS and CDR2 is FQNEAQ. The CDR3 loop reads CASNWVEGSPLHF. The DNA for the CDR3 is TGTGCCAGCAATTGGGTTGAGGGTTCACCCCTCCACTTT.

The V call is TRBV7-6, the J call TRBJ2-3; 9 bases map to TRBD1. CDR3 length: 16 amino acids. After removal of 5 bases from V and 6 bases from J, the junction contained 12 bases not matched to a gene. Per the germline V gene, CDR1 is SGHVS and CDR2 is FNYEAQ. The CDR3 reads CASSPGTGTRGDTQYF. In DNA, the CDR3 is TGTGCCAGCAGCCCTGGGACAGGGACGAGGGGGGATACGCAGTATTTT.

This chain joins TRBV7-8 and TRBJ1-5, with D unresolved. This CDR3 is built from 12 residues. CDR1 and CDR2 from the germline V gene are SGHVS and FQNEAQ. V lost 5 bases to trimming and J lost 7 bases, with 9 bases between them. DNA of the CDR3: TGTGCCAGCAGCCCGTACGGGCAGCCCCAGCATTTT. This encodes CASSPYGQPQHF.

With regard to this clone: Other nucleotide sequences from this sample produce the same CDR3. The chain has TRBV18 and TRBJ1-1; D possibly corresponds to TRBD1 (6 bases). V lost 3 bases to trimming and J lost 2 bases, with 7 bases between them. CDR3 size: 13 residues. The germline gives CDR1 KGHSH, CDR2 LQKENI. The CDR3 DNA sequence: TGTGCCAGCTCACCGACAGGAAACACTGAAGCTTTCTTT. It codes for CASSPTGNTEAFF.

CDR3: CATSEGAVTGELFF. CDR3 coding DNA: TGTGCCACCAGTGAGGGGGCGGTCACCGGGGAGCTGTTTTTT. This rearrangement joins TRBV24-1 to TRBJ2-2, with D possibly matching TRBD1 (6 bases). The CDR3 has 14 residues. Per germline, CDR1 KGHDR and CDR2 SFDVKD. V was pared by 4 bases and J by 4 bases, with 9 bases between.

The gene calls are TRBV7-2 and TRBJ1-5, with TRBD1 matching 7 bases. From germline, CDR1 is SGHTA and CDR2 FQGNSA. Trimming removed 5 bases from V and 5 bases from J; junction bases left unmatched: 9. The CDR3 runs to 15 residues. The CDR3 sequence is CASSLGRDRYQPQHF. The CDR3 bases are TGTGCCAGCAGCCTGGGCCGGGACAGATATCAGCCCCAGCATTTT.

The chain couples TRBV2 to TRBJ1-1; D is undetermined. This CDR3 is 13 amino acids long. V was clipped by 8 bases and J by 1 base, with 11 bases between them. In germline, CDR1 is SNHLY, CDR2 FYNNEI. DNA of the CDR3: TGTGCCAGCCTGAGACTGACGAACACTGAAGCTTTCTTT. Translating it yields CASLRLTNTEAFF.

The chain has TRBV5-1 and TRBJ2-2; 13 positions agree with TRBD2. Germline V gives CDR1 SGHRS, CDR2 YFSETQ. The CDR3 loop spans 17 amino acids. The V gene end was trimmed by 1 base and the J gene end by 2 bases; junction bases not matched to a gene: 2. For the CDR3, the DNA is TGCGCCAGCAGCTTGAGACTAGCGGGGGGAAACACCGGGGAGCTGTTTTTT. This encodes CASSLRLAGGNTGELFF. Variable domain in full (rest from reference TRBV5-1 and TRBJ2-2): KAGVTQTPRYLIKTRGQQVTLSCSPISGHRSVSWYQQTPGQGLQFLFEYFSETQRNKGNFPGRFSGRQFSNSRSEMNVSTLELGDSALYLCASSLRLAGGNTGELFFGEGSRLTVL.

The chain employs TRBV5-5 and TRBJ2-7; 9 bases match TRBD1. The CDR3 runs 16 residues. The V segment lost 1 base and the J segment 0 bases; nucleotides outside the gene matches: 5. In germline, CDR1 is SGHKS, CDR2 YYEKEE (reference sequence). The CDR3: CASSLSTGGLSYEQYF. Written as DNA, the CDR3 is TGTGCCAGCAGCTTGAGTACAGGGGGCCTCTCCTACGAGCAGTACTTC.

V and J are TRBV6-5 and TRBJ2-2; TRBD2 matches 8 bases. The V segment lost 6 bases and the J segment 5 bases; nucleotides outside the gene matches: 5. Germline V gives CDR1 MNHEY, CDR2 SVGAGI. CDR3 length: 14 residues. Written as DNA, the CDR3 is TGTGCCAGCAGACCGGGGGGGAAAACCGGGGAGCTGTTTTTT. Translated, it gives CASRPGGKTGELFF.

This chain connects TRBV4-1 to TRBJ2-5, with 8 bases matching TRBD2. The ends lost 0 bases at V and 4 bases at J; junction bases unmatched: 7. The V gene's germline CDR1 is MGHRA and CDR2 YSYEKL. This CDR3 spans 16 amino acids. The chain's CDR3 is CASSQDLAGGRETQYF. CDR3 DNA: TGCGCCAGCAGCCAAGACCTCGCGGGGGGCCGAGAGACCCAGTACTTC.

The CDR3, as DNA: TGTGCCAGCTCAAATAGCGGGGCAAACACCGGGGAGCTGTTTTTT. Translated, it gives CASSNSGANTGELFF. V is TRBV18 and J is TRBJ2-2, with 8 bases aligning to TRBD2. This CDR3 spans 15 amino acids. Losses at the gene ends were 5 bases for V and 2 bases for J; bases not matched to a gene: 4. Germline-derived CDR1 and CDR2 are KGHSH and LQKENI.

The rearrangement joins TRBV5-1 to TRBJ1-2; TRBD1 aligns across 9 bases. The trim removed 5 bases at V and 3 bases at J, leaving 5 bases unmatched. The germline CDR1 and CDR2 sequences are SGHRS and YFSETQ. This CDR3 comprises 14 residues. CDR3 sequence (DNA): TGCGCCAGCAGACCTACAGGGGGCGACTATGGCTACACCTTC. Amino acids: CASRPTGGDYGYTF.

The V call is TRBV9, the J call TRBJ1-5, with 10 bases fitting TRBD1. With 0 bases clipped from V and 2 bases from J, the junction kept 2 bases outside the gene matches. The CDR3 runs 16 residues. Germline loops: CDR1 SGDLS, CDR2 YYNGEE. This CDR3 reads CASSVVGTGGNQPQHF. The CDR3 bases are TGTGCCAGCAGCGTAGTCGGGACAGGGGGCAATCAGCCCCAGCATTTT.

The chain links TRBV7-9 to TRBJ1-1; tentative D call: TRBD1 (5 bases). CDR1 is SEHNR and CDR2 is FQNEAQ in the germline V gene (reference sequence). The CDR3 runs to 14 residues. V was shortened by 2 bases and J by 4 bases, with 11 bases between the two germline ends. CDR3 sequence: CASSLMQGGTEAFF. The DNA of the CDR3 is TGTGCCAGCAGCTTAATGCAGGGTGGCACTGAAGCTTTCTTT.

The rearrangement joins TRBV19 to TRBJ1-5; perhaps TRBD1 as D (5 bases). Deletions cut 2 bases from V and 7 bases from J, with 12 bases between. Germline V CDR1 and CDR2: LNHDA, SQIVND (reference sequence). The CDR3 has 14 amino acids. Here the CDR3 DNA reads TGTGCCAGTAGTATAAGACAGATCCAACAGCCCCAGCATTTT. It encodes CASSIRQIQQPQHF.

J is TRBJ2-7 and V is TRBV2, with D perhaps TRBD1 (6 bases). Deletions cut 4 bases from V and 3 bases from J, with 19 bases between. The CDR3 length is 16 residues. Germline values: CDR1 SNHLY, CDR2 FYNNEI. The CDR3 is CASSGGLGSKDYEQYF. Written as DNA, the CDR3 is TGTGCCAGCAGTGGGGGGCTCGGGTCGAAAGACTACGAGCAGTACTTC.

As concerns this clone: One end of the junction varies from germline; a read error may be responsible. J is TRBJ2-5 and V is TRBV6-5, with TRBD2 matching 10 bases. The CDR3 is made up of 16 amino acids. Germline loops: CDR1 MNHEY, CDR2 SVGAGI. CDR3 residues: CASRYSISGGRETQYF. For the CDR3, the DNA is TGTGCCAGCAGATACTCCATTAGCGGGGGGAGGGAGACCCAGTACTTC.

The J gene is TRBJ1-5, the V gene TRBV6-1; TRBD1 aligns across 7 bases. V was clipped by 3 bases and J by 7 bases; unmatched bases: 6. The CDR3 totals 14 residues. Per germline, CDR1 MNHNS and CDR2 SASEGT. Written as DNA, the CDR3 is TGTGCCAGCAGTGATGACAGGGTCGGGCAGCCCCAGCATTTT. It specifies CASSDDRVGQPQHF.

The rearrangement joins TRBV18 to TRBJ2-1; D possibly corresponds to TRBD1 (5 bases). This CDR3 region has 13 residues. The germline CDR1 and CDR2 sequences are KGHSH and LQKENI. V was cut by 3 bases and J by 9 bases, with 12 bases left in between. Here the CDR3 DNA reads TGTGCCAGCTCACCGGGGCAGACCGGTGAGCAGTTCTTC. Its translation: CASSPGQTGEQFF.

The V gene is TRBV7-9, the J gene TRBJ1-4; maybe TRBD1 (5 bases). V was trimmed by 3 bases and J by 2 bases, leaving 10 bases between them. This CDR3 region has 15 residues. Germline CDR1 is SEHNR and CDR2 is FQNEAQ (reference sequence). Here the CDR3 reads CASSFPRATNEKLFF. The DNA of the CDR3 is TGTGCCAGCAGCTTTCCCAGGGCGACTAATGAAAAACTGTTTTTT.

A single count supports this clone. This chain's CDR3 is CASSLSPARGGYGYTF. The CDR3 coding sequence is TGTGCCAGCAGTTTATCCCCGGCGAGGGGAGGCTATGGCTACACCTTC. V usage is TRBV27 and J usage is TRBJ1-2, with a possible D match to TRBD1 (5 bases). Germline V gene lookup returns CDR1 MNHEY and CDR2 SMNVEV (reference sequence). V was cut by 0 bases and J by 4 bases, with 15 bases left in between. CDR3 length: 16 residues.

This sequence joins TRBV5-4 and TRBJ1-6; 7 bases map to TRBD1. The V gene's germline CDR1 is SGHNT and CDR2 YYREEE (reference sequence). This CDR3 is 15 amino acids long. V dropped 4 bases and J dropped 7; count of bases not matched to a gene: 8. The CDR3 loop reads CASSRTGDANSPLHF. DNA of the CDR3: TGTGCCAGCAGCCGAACAGGGGACGCAAATTCACCCCTCCACTTT.

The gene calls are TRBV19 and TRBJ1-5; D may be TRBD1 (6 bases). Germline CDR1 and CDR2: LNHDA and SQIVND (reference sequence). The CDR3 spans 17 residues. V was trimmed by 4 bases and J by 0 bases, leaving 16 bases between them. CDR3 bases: TGTGCCAGTAGTACAACCCTACAGGGCTATAGCAATCAGCCCCAGCATTTT. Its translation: CASSTTLQGYSNQPQHF. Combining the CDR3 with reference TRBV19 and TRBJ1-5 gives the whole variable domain DGGITQSPKYLFRKEGQNVTLSCEQNLNHDAMYWYRQDPGQGLRLIYYSQIVNDFQKGDIAEGYSVSREKKESFPLTVTSAQKNPTAFYLCASSTTLQGYSNQPQHFGDGTRLSIL.